These T cell receptor beta chains were read from a single sample in a study of spatial heterogeneity in lung cancer. Using its own MiXCR run on the 5' RACE reads, TCRdb lists one record per CDR3 protein. In the table there are more than 45,000 distinct CDR3 sequences, 5.3% of which are singletons. The sample here was PBMCs, taken at surgery. These receptors all stem from a male donor with early-stage non-small cell lung cancer. The CDR3 runs from the conserved cysteine through the conserved F or W. Each record gives: D gene, clone size, V gene, J gene, CDR3 protein, CDR3 DNA. D genes are given only for firm matches. Clone size appears in some rows only: once, few, many, or a class for an expanded clone.

D gene: NA
clone size: many
V gene: TRBV12-3/TRBV12-4
J gene: TRBJ1-1
CDR3 protein: CASCFGITEAFF
CDR3 DNA: TGTGCCAGCTGTTTTGGGATAACTGAAGCTTTCTTT

D gene: NA
clone size: many
V gene: TRBV3-1
J gene: TRBJ1-1
CDR3 protein: CASSQAGPAFF
CDR3 DNA: TGTGCCAGCAGCCAAGCGGGACCAGCTTTCTTT

D gene: TRBD2
clone size: few
V gene: TRBV20-1
J gene: TRBJ2-1
CDR3 protein: CSAKLLLASVNEQFF
CDR3 DNA: TGCAGTGCTAAGTTACTACTAGCGTCGGTAAATGAGCAGTTCTTC

D gene: TRBD2
clone size: many
V gene: TRBV5-1
J gene: TRBJ2-5
CDR3 protein: CASSPSGGGGQETQYF
CDR3 DNA: TGCGCCAGCAGCCCGTCGGGGGGAGGAGGGCAAGAGACCCAGTACTTC

D gene: TRBD1
clone size: many
V gene: TRBV5-1
J gene: TRBJ1-6
CDR3 protein: CASSLDGQGNSPLHF
CDR3 DNA: TGCGCCAGCAGCTTGGATGGACAGGGGAATTCACCCCTCCACTTT

D gene: TRBD2
clone size: many
V gene: TRBV20-1
J gene: TRBJ2-5
CDR3 protein: CSARVRLRLAGLETQYF
CDR3 DNA: TGCAGTGCTAGAGTTAGACTAAGACTAGCGGGACTCGAGACCCAGTACTTC

D gene: TRBD2
clone size: NA
V gene: TRBV7-9
J gene: TRBJ2-1
CDR3 protein: CASSLSGREGRYNEQFF
CDR3 DNA: TGTGCCAGCAGCTTAAGTGGTAGGGAGGGCCGCTACAATGAGCAGTTCTTC

D gene: NA
clone size: many
V gene: TRBV7-9
J gene: TRBJ1-2
CDR3 protein: CASSPGGSRINYGYTF
CDR3 DNA: TGTGCCAGCAGCCCTGGGGGCAGTCGGATAAACTATGGCTACACCTTC

D gene: NA
clone size: many
V gene: TRBV7-8
J gene: TRBJ2-1
CDR3 protein: CASSLGGRENNEQFF
CDR3 DNA: TGTGCCAGCAGCTTAGGGGGACGGGAAAACAATGAGCAGTTCTTC

D gene: NA
clone size: many
V gene: TRBV18
J gene: TRBJ2-2
CDR3 protein: CASSLSPGDTGELFF
CDR3 DNA: TGTGCCAGCTCACTTTCGCCAGGGGACACCGGGGAGCTGTTTTTT

D gene: NA
clone size: many
V gene: TRBV24-1
J gene: TRBJ1-2
CDR3 protein: CATSVPRDYGYTF
CDR3 DNA: TGTGCCACCAGTGTACCTAGGGACTATGGCTACACCTTC

D gene: NA
clone size: many
V gene: TRBV2
J gene: TRBJ2-4
CDR3 protein: CASTVRGGLGIQYF
CDR3 DNA: TGTGCCAGCACGGTCAGGGGAGGGTTAGGCATTCAGTACTTC